Listed below are T cell receptor beta chains from one sample, sequenced in a study of metastatic and nonmetastatic thyroid tumors. TCRdb called clones again from the PCR reads with MiXCR. The profile shows roughly 40,000 clones, about a sixth of them singletons. Sequencing used blood. All receptors derive from a male donor with papillary thyroid cancer or a benign thyroid nodule (not recorded which). Some clones in this sample may be carry-over from other donors' samples. The CDR3 runs from the conserved cysteine through the conserved F or W.

j_call cdr3_length v_call cdr3_aa
TRBJ1-2 13 TRBV10-3 CAISELQGRGYTF
TRBJ2-3 19 TRBV7-6 CVSSSAFRSPIPFTDTQYF
TRBJ2-7 14 TRBV3-1 CASSQDIGGYEQYF
TRBJ2-7 15 TRBV5-4 CASSLGQQDPHEQYF
TRBJ2-2 15 TRBV24-1 CATSGKTSNTGEPFF
TRBJ2-1 15 TRBV20-1 CSARATDGAYNEQFF
TRBJ2-1 15 TRBV20-1 CSARDITSSYNEQFF
TRBJ2-7 14 TRBV7-9 CASSEDRGLGEQYF
TRBJ2-7 13 TRBV27 CASSPVGGYEQYF
TRBJ2-3 16 TRBV20-1 CSASGLDPKSTDTQYF
TRBJ1-2 14 TRBV5-1 CASSLGTGDHGYTF
TRBJ2-7 16 TRBV11-1 CASSSLRTSGMYEQYF
TRBJ1-5 13 TRBV20-1 CSARGGRNQPQHF
TRBJ2-7 15 TRBV20-1 CSARDDRGSWYEQYF
TRBJ2-2 13 TRBV6-2/TRBV6-3 CASRYRNTGELFF
TRBJ2-1 16 TRBV6-1 CASMWASWGAGNEQFF
TRBJ2-1 12 TRBV2 CASIEGHNEQFF
TRBJ1-2 14 TRBV19 CASMGTGVVRGYTF
TRBJ2-3 15 TRBV7-3 CASIPSGGAIDTQYF
TRBJ2-5 14 TRBV29-1 CSVEGWDGRETQYF
TRBJ2-1 15 TRBV7-9 CASSAGLDHIDEQFF
TRBJ1-6 16 TRBV6-1 CASRFLPLGGNSPLHF
TRBJ2-7 14 TRBV6-1 CASSPGTGCGEQYF
TRBJ1-6 15 TRBV11-2 CASSSRQVPESPLHF
TRBJ2-1 15 TRBV5-6 CASSGIAVSYNEQFF
TRBJ2-2 15 TRBV7-2 CAISSDRVYTGELFF
TRBJ1-5 15 TRBV7-9 CASSPAGTVNHPQHF